These T cell receptor beta chains were read from a single sample in a study of Ad26.COV2.S vaccination and SARS-CoV-2 variants. The method was immunoSEQ multiplex PCR; TCRdb's version includes in-frame clones alone and lacks a portion of them. The sample yields about 370,000 clones, around nine tenths seen once. The specimen was peripheral blood, collected in a trial of Ad26.COV2.S vaccine versus placebo. These receptors were obtained from a person between 18 and 65 years old who received the Ad26.COV2.S COVID-19 vaccine or a placebo. Both conserved end residues are part of each CDR3. D genes are given only for firm matches. Only some rows state a clone size, as once, few, many or a class for expanded clones.

cdr3_aa: CASSPDREPGYTF; cdr3_nt: TGTGCCAGCAGCCCGGACCGGGAGCCCGGCTACACCTTC; d_call: -; j_call: TRBJ1-2; v_call: TRBV13; clone_size: -
cdr3_aa: CASSSTDTQYF; cdr3_nt: TGTGCCAGCAGCTCCACAGATACGCAGTATTTT; d_call: -; j_call: TRBJ2-3; v_call: TRBV7-9; clone_size: -
cdr3_aa: CASSRQRDHGYTF; cdr3_nt: TGTGCCAGCAGTAGACAAAGGGATCATGGCTACACCTTC; d_call: -; j_call: TRBJ1-2; v_call: TRBV6-2/TRBV6-3; clone_size: -
cdr3_aa: CASSLGNQPQHF; cdr3_nt: TGTGCCAGCAGTTTAGGCAATCAGCCCCAGCATTTT; d_call: -; j_call: TRBJ1-5; v_call: TRBV12-3/TRBV12-4; clone_size: -
cdr3_aa: CASSIVGRGLYGYTF; cdr3_nt: TGTGCCAGTAGTATAGTAGGCAGGGGGCTCTATGGCTACACCTTC; d_call: TRBD1; j_call: TRBJ1-2; v_call: TRBV19; clone_size: -
cdr3_aa: CASSYNGAMNTEAFF; cdr3_nt: TGTGCCAGCAGTTACAATGGGGCTATGAACACTGAAGCTTTCTTT; d_call: -; j_call: TRBJ1-1; v_call: TRBV6-2/TRBV6-3; clone_size: -
cdr3_aa: CASRTGTSGVETQYF; cdr3_nt: TGTGCCAGCAGAACCGGGACTAGCGGTGTCGAGACCCAGTACTTC; d_call: TRBD2; j_call: TRBJ2-5; v_call: TRBV11-2; clone_size: -
cdr3_aa: CASSQGGGSGLEYF; cdr3_nt: TGTGCCAGCAGCCAAGGCGGTGGCAGCGGTTTGGAGTACTTC; d_call: -; j_call: TRBJ2-7; v_call: TRBV3-1/TRBV3-2; clone_size: -
cdr3_aa: CASSLQPHSDNEQFF; cdr3_nt: TGTGCCAGCAGTTTACAGCCTCATTCCGACAATGAGCAGTTCTTC; d_call: -; j_call: TRBJ2-1; v_call: TRBV27; clone_size: -
cdr3_aa: CASVGGTGKAFF; cdr3_nt: TGTGCCAGTGTGGGGGGTACAGGGAAAGCTTTCTTT; d_call: -; j_call: TRBJ1-1; v_call: TRBV25-1; clone_size: few
cdr3_aa: CASSWTGYEQYF; cdr3_nt: TGTGCCAGCTCATGGACGGGGTACGAGCAGTACTTC; d_call: -; j_call: TRBJ2-7; v_call: TRBV18; clone_size: -
cdr3_aa: CASSKDGTDTQYF; cdr3_nt: TGCGCCAGCAGTAAAGATGGCACAGATACGCAGTATTTT; d_call: -; j_call: TRBJ2-3; v_call: TRBV5-1; clone_size: -
cdr3_aa: CASSQGFDRYLNTEAFF; cdr3_nt: TGCGCCAGCAGCCAGGGATTCGACAGGTACTTGAACACTGAAGCTTTCTTT; d_call: -; j_call: TRBJ1-1; v_call: TRBV4-1; clone_size: -
cdr3_aa: CASSFMDGGAFF; cdr3_nt: TGTGCCAGCAGCTTTATGGATGGTGGGGCTTTCTTT; d_call: -; j_call: TRBJ1-1; v_call: TRBV7-9; clone_size: few
cdr3_aa: CAGQGLSNQPQHF; cdr3_nt: TGTGCAGGGCAGGGCCTTAGCAATCAGCCCCAGCATTTT; d_call: -; j_call: TRBJ1-5; v_call: TRBV6-5; clone_size: -
cdr3_aa: CASSLVSGGFDEQYF; cdr3_nt: TGTGCCAGCAGCTTAGTATCGGGAGGATTTGACGAGCAGTACTTC; d_call: TRBD2; j_call: TRBJ2-7; v_call: TRBV7-9; clone_size: -
cdr3_aa: CASSRQGLGEQFF; cdr3_nt: TGTGCCAGCAGCCGACAGGGTTTGGGCGAGCAGTTCTTC; d_call: TRBD1; j_call: TRBJ2-1; v_call: TRBV16; clone_size: -
cdr3_aa: CATSRDPTFFLTAGNTIYF; cdr3_nt: TGTGCCACCAGCAGAGATCCCACCTTCTTTCTCACTGCAGGAAACACCATATATTTT; d_call: -; j_call: TRBJ1-3; v_call: TRBV15; clone_size: -
cdr3_aa: CATSRGANYGYTF; cdr3_nt: TGTGCCACCAGCAGAGGAGCTAACTATGGCTACACCTTC; d_call: -; j_call: TRBJ1-2; v_call: TRBV15; clone_size: -
cdr3_aa: CASSRVTGTGYGYTF; cdr3_nt: TGTGCCAGTAGTCGAGTAACCGGGACGGGTTATGGCTACACCTTC; d_call: -; j_call: TRBJ1-2; v_call: TRBV19; clone_size: -
cdr3_aa: CASSQGTGTGNEKLFF; cdr3_nt: TGCGCCAGCAGCCAGGGAACCGGGACAGGGAATGAAAAACTGTTTTTT; d_call: TRBD1; j_call: TRBJ1-4; v_call: TRBV4-1; clone_size: -
cdr3_aa: CASSPIEEGYDEQYF; cdr3_nt: TGTGCCAGCAGCCCTATTGAAGAGGGCTACGACGAGCAGTACTTC; d_call: -; j_call: TRBJ2-7; v_call: TRBV7-6; clone_size: -
cdr3_aa: CASSPRQGSHEQYF; cdr3_nt: TGTGCCAGCAGCCCCCGACAGGGGTCCCACGAGCAGTACTTC; d_call: TRBD1; j_call: TRBJ2-7; v_call: TRBV4-2; clone_size: -
cdr3_aa: CASSPGEGDTEAFF; cdr3_nt: TGTGCCAGCAGCCCCGGAGAGGGGGACACTGAAGCTTTCTTT; d_call: -; j_call: TRBJ1-1; v_call: TRBV11-3; clone_size: -
cdr3_aa: CASSLGGTGENSPLHF; cdr3_nt: TGCGCCAGCAGCTTGGGCGGGACAGGGGAAAATTCACCCCTCCACTTT; d_call: TRBD1; j_call: TRBJ1-6; v_call: TRBV5-1; clone_size: -
cdr3_aa: CASSLDTEAFF; cdr3_nt: TGTGCCAGCAGTTTAGACACTGAAGCTTTCTTT; d_call: -; j_call: TRBJ1-1; v_call: TRBV2; clone_size: -
cdr3_aa: CASSGTSGGPGDTQYF; cdr3_nt: TGTGCCAGCAGTGGGACTAGCGGGGGGCCAGGGGATACGCAGTATTTT; d_call: TRBD2; j_call: TRBJ2-3; v_call: TRBV28; clone_size: once
cdr3_aa: CASSQDYNEQFF; cdr3_nt: TGCGCCAGCAGCCAAGACTACAATGAGCAGTTCTTC; d_call: -; j_call: TRBJ2-1; v_call: TRBV4-3; clone_size: -
cdr3_aa: CASSLGWVTEQYF; cdr3_nt: TGTGCCAGCAGCTTGGGATGGGTCACCGAGCAGTACTTC; d_call: -; j_call: TRBJ2-7; v_call: TRBV7-8; clone_size: -
cdr3_aa: CASSARPGYNIYNEQFF; cdr3_nt: TGTGCCAGCAGCGCCCGACCGGGATATAACATTTACAATGAGCAGTTCTTC; d_call: -; j_call: TRBJ2-1; v_call: TRBV9; clone_size: -
cdr3_aa: CASSLKRGQGNSPLHF; cdr3_nt: TGTGCCAGCAGCCTGAAACGTGGACAGGGGAATTCACCCCTCCACTTT; d_call: TRBD1; j_call: TRBJ1-6; v_call: TRBV7-8; clone_size: -
cdr3_aa: CASSVGSPTDTQYF; cdr3_nt: TGTGCCAGCAGCGTAGGGAGCCCCACAGATACGCAGTATTTT; d_call: -; j_call: TRBJ2-3; v_call: TRBV9; clone_size: once
cdr3_aa: CASSQPASGGADEQFF; cdr3_nt: TGCGCCAGCAGCCAGCCAGCTAGCGGGGGGGCCGATGAGCAGTTCTTC; d_call: TRBD2; j_call: TRBJ2-1; v_call: TRBV4-1; clone_size: -
cdr3_aa: CASSPRSPVSNTGELFF; cdr3_nt: TGTGCCAGTAGCCCGCGCTCGCCGGTATCGAACACCGGGGAGCTGTTTTTT; d_call: -; j_call: TRBJ2-2; v_call: TRBV19; clone_size: -
cdr3_aa: CASSQAPGHLQPQHF; cdr3_nt: TGTGCCAGCAGCCAAGCCCCGGGACACCTTCAGCCCCAGCATTTT; d_call: -; j_call: TRBJ1-5; v_call: TRBV3-1/TRBV3-2; clone_size: -
cdr3_aa: CASSSPGTGGQPQHF; cdr3_nt: TGTGCCAGCAGTTCACCCGGGACAGGGGGTCAGCCCCAGCATTTT; d_call: TRBD1; j_call: TRBJ1-5; v_call: TRBV28; clone_size: -
cdr3_aa: CASSHRGPSDEQFF; cdr3_nt: TGTGCCAGCAGCCACAGGGGGCCTAGCGATGAGCAGTTCTTC; d_call: TRBD1; j_call: TRBJ2-1; v_call: TRBV11-2; clone_size: once
cdr3_aa: CAWSVGVGYTF; cdr3_nt: TGTGCCTGGAGTGTCGGGGTTGGCTACACCTTC; d_call: -; j_call: TRBJ1-2; v_call: TRBV30; clone_size: -
cdr3_aa: CASSPPRDRGLGANVLTF; cdr3_nt: TGTGCCAGCAGCCCCCCCCGGGACAGGGGGCTCGGGGCCAACGTCCTGACTTTC; d_call: TRBD1; j_call: TRBJ2-6; v_call: TRBV5-6; clone_size: -
cdr3_aa: CASSLKGDTQYF; cdr3_nt: TGTGCCAGCAGCTTAAAGGGGGATACGCAGTATTTT; d_call: -; j_call: TRBJ2-3; v_call: TRBV11-2; clone_size: -
cdr3_aa: CAISETGGRGETQYF; cdr3_nt: TGTGCCATCAGTGAGACAGGGGGGAGAGGAGAGACCCAGTACTTC; d_call: TRBD1; j_call: TRBJ2-5; v_call: TRBV10-3; clone_size: -
cdr3_aa: CASSLVGPLYNSPLHF; cdr3_nt: TGTGCCAGCAGCTTGGTTGGGCCTCTCTATAATTCACCCCTCCACTTT; d_call: -; j_call: TRBJ1-6; v_call: TRBV5-6; clone_size: -
cdr3_aa: CASSDSSGIQYF; cdr3_nt: TGTGCCAGCAGTGACTCATCGGGCATTCAGTACTTC; d_call: -; j_call: TRBJ2-4; v_call: TRBV2; clone_size: -
cdr3_aa: CASSQEAGGYTF; cdr3_nt: TGCGCCAGCAGCCAAGAGGCGGGTGGCTACACCTTC; d_call: -; j_call: TRBJ1-2; v_call: TRBV4-1; clone_size: -
cdr3_aa: CASSLGLAGGQNTGELFF; cdr3_nt: TGCGCCAGCAGCTTGGGGCTAGCGGGGGGACAGAACACCGGGGAGCTGTTTTTT; d_call: TRBD2; j_call: TRBJ2-2; v_call: TRBV5-1; clone_size: -
cdr3_aa: CASSPVGWAVQETQYF; cdr3_nt: TGTGCCAGCAGCCCCGTAGGTTGGGCGGTTCAAGAGACCCAGTACTTC; d_call: -; j_call: TRBJ2-5; v_call: TRBV7-2; clone_size: -
cdr3_aa: CASKRNTEAFF; cdr3_nt: TGTGCCAGCAAAAGGAACACTGAAGCTTTCTTT; d_call: -; j_call: TRBJ1-1; v_call: TRBV6-5; clone_size: -
cdr3_aa: CASSEGPGPRGNQPQHF; cdr3_nt: TGTGCCAGCAGTGAAGGCCCTGGACCCCGGGGCAATCAGCCCCAGCATTTT; d_call: -; j_call: TRBJ1-5; v_call: TRBV6-1; clone_size: once
cdr3_aa: CATSEDDRNEQYF; cdr3_nt: TGTGCCACCAGTGAAGACGACAGGAACGAGCAGTACTTC; d_call: -; j_call: TRBJ2-7; v_call: TRBV24-1; clone_size: -
cdr3_aa: CASSLDWGLENTEAFF; cdr3_nt: TGTGCCAGCAGCTTAGATTGGGGTCTAGAGAACACTGAAGCTTTCTTT; d_call: -; j_call: TRBJ1-1; v_call: TRBV11-2; clone_size: -
cdr3_aa: CAWSVRSYNEQFF; cdr3_nt: TGTGCCTGGAGTGTTAGGTCCTACAATGAGCAGTTCTTC; d_call: -; j_call: TRBJ2-1; v_call: TRBV30; clone_size: -
cdr3_aa: CAWRGVGRSNTEAFF; cdr3_nt: TGTGCCTGGAGGGGTGTAGGACGTTCGAACACTGAAGCTTTCTTT; d_call: -; j_call: TRBJ1-1; v_call: TRBV30; clone_size: -
cdr3_aa: CSVGGQRNNGELFF; cdr3_nt: TGCAGCGTTGGGGGACAGCGTAACAACGGGGAGCTGTTTTTT; d_call: TRBD1; j_call: TRBJ2-2; v_call: TRBV29-1; clone_size: -
cdr3_aa: CASSEDPPGSPLHF; cdr3_nt: TGTGCCAGCAGTGAGGACCCCCCGGGATCACCCCTCCACTTT; d_call: -; j_call: TRBJ1-6; v_call: TRBV6-4; clone_size: -
cdr3_aa: CASSLVGGKTDTQYF; cdr3_nt: TGTGCCAGCAGCTTAGTTGGGGGGAAGACAGATACGCAGTATTTT; d_call: -; j_call: TRBJ2-3; v_call: TRBV11-2; clone_size: -